A selection of T cell receptor beta chains follows, all from one sample in a study of tumor-infiltrating lymphocytes in localized non-small cell lung cancer. Profiled with immunoSEQ multiplex PCR; TCRdb holds only in-frame clones, not every one. The data contain over 10,000 clones, 70% to 90% of them singletons. The sample comprised uninvolved lung tissue not adjacent to the tumor. The source is a human donor with non-small cell lung cancer. CDR3s leave out the opening cysteine and the closing phenylalanine or tryptophan. Fields, in order: D gene, clone size, V gene, J gene, CDR3 protein. A D gene is named only where the DNA matches it firmly. Rows may omit the clone size; those that give it use once, few, many or a size class.

-	once	TRBV21-1	TRBJ2-7	ASSKGGSYEQY
-	-	TRBV11-3	TRBJ2-7	ASSLDPPRPGPSDGQY
TRBD2	-	TRBV5-1	TRBJ2-2	ASSLSSGDSTGELF
-	-	TRBV7-8	TRBJ2-1	ASSQHLNEQF
TRBD2	-	TRBV2	TRBJ2-3	ASRLAGADTQY
TRBD1	-	TRBV9	TRBJ2-5	ASSIKTGTETQY
-	-	TRBV6-6	TRBJ2-2	ASIAIQVTGELF
TRBD1	-	TRBV5-4	TRBJ1-1	ASSYRGLPEAF
TRBD1	-	TRBV30	TRBJ1-4	AWNRGGEKLF
-	-	TRBV5-6	TRBJ1-6	ASSSPGQLNSPLH
-	-	TRBV18	TRBJ2-7	ASSPGNGYEQY
TRBD2	once	TRBV5-4	TRBJ2-5	ASSLLAEETQY
-	-	TRBV7-8	TRBJ1-1	ASSSGTDEAF
-	once	TRBV19	TRBJ1-4	ASSEGGTNEKLF
-	once	TRBV6-5	TRBJ1-2	ASRALTYGYT
-	-	TRBV5-4	TRBJ1-1	ASSLAEALNTEAF
TRBD2	-	TRBV28	TRBJ2-7	ASSTPSGGNEQY
TRBD1	once	TRBV29-1	TRBJ2-7	SVTGQGGHEQY
TRBD2	few	TRBV19	TRBJ2-3	ASSIWGGTGDTQY
-	-	TRBV6-1	TRBJ2-5	ASSEVWGHSDAGQH
TRBD1	-	TRBV6-4	TRBJ2-7	ASVFRRQGETHYEQY
TRBD2	-	TRBV9	TRBJ2-5	ASSVMPSGEQETQY